The T cell receptor (beta chain) under discussion was sequenced for a study of blood T cell repertoires in COVID-19 (TCRdb year 2020). As for the study more broadly: Collaborator samples came from the United States, Italy and Spain and covered acute and convalescent phases of COVID-19. Samples came from the ongoing ImmuneRACE study (first 160 participants) plus 1,254 subjects from 6 global collaborators. The material from the prospective study consisted of cDNA or gDNA derived from T cells, B-cell-depleted T cells, or PBMCs. Where HLA class I and class II types were available, the types were taken from metadata supplied by the sample provider, not from assay-based typing. Nearly every sample came with metadata listing a de-identified subject ID, COVID-19 status, age in years and sex. The repertoires were released in a freely available public database intended as a resource for research on the immune response to SARS-CoV-2. Subjects who had been exposed to COVID-19, were actively infected with it, or had recovered from it provided the deeply sampled blood TCRbeta repertoires that made up the dataset.

The immunoSEQ Assay, a bias-controlled multiplex PCR, was used to amplify TCRbeta CDR3 regions from genomic DNA. Regarding the original processing steps: Nucleated cell counts per sample were estimated from amplification of reference gene primers within the assay. Sequence reads were collapsed and filtered to measure the absolute abundance of every unique TCRbeta CDR3 rearrangement. Productive Simpson clonality was computed per sample as the square root of Simpson's diversity index over productive rearrangements. The immuneACCESS repertoire file appears here via TCRdb, limited to in-frame rearrangements. These files lack a portion of the clones; in checked studies, under half of the deficit traces to unresolved V genes, and the cause of the others is not known. V and J calls and clone size are as listed in that table; D and trimming were resolved from the DNA. The sample profile shows a few hundred thousand clones; roughly 90% of them were found once. 7% to 7.5% of the sample goes to the ten largest clones.

The investigation overall reported the following: The quantity of clinical and demographic metadata differed by source and by participant and was supplied without curation.

This clone appeared a few times. The specificity of this receptor is unknown. Qualities for individual bases were not recorded, and no much larger clone is one base off. One collaborating source in Seattle enrolled patients while the patients were actively infected and followed the patients over time throughout the course of disease. Whole blood was collected in K2EDTA tubes by collaborating institutions according to the institutions' own protocols. For TCRbeta analysis, collaborators shipped samples in one of three forms: frozen whole blood, isolated PBMCs, or DNA extracted from either of those sample types. At the junction V is shortened by 3 bases and J by 6 bases; bases outside the gene matches: 9. CDR1 KGHSH and CDR2 LQKENI are derived from the germline V gene. Inclusive of the bounding cysteine and phenylalanine, the CDR3 is 16 residues long. Just the 48-base CDR3 DNA is kept, in frame starting at base 1.

This sequence uses TRBV18 and TRBJ1-5, with TRBD1 identical over 9 junction bases. This receptor was identified in a woman aged 55-69 years with COVID-19, enrolled during active disease. Sample: peripheral blood. The CDR3 reads as follows: CASSPSGTGTGQPQHF. DNA sequence: TGTGCCAGCTCACCGTCCGGGACAGGGACGGGTCAGCCCCAGCATTTT.